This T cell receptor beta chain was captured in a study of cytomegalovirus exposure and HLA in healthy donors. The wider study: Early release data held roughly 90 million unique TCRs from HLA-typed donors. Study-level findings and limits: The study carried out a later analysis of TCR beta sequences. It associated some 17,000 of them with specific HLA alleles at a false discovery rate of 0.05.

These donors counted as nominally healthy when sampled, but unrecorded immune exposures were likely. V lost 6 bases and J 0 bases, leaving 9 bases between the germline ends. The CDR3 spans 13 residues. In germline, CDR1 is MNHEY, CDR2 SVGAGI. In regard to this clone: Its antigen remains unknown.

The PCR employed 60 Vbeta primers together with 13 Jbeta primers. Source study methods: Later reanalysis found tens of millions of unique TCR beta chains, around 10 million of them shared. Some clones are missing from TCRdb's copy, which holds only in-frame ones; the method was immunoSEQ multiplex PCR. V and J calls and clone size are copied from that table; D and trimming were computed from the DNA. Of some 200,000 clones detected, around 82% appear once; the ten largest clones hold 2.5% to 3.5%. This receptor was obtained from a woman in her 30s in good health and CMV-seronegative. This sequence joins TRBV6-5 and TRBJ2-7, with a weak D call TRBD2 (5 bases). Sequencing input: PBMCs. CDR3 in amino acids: CASRLTSSYEQYF. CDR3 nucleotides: TGTGCCAGCAGACTCACTAGCTCCTACGAGCAGTACTTC.